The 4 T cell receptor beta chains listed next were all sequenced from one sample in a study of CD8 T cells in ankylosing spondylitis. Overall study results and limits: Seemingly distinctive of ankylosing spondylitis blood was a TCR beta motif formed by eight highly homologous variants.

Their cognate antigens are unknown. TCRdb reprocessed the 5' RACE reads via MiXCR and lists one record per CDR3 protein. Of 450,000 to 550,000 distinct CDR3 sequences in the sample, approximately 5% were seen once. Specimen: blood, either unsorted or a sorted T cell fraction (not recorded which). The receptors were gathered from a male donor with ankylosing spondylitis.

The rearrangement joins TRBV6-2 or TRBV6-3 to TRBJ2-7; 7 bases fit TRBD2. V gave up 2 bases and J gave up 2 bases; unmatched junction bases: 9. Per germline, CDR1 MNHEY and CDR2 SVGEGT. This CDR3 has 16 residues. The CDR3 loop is CASSYPAGLDTYEQYF. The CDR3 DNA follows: TGTGCCAGCAGTTACCCAGCGGGATTGGATACCTACGAGCAGTACTTC.

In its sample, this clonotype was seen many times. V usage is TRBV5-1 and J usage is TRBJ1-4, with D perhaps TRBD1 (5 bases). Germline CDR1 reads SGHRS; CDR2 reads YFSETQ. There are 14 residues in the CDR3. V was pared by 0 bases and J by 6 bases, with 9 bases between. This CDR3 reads CASSLVGTHEKLFF. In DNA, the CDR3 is TGCGCCAGCAGCTTGGTAGGGACGCATGAAAAACTGTTTTTT.

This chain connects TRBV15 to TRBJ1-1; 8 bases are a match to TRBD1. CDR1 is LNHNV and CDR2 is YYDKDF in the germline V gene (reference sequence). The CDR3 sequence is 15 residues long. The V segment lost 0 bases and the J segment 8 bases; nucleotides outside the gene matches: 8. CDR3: CATSRDQGATREAFF. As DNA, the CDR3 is TGTGCCACCAGCAGAGATCAGGGGGCTACGAGGGAAGCTTTCTTT. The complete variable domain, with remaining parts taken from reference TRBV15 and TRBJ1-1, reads DAMVIQNPRYQVTQFGKPVTLSCSQTLNHNVMYWYQQKSSQAPKLLFHYYDKDFNNEADTPDNFQSRRPNTSFCFLDIRSPGLGDTAMYLCATSRDQGATREAFFGQGTRLTVV.

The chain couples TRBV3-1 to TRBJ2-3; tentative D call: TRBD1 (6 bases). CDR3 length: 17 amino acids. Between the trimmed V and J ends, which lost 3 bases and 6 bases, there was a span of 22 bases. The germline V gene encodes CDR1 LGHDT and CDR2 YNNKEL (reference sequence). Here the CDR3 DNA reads TGTGCCAGCAGCCATCTACTCTCGGCAGGGGCAGGTGATACGCAGTATTTT. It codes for CASSHLLSAGAGDTQYF.